Described below is a single T cell receptor beta chain sequence and its context. Germline CDR1 LNHDA, CDR2 SQIVND (reference sequence). V was cut by 3 bases and J by 6 bases, with 17 bases left in between. The CDR3 runs to 15 residues. The data originate from a study of cytomegalovirus exposure and HLA in healthy donors. 13 Jbeta primers and 60 Vbeta primers were used for the PCR. Clones were read by immunoSEQ multiplex PCR, and TCRdb kept only the in-frame ones, dropping some. The repertoire holds around 160,000 clones, about 80% seen once, with about 9.7% in the top ten. Sequencing was carried out using PBMCs. The receptor was derived from a man younger than 35 in good health and CMV-seropositive. The V and J genes are TRBV19 and TRBJ1-2, with a tentative D call TRBD1 (6 bases). The CDR3 bases are TGTGCCAGTAGTATCAGGACAGTCTTAGACGATGGCTACACCTTC. Amino acid sequence: CASSIRTVLDDGYTF.